The 5 T cell receptor beta chains below come from one sample, sequenced in a study of T cells in women clearing cervical HPV infection. Repertoires were generated with immunoSEQ multiplex PCR, while TCRdb's copy carries only in-frame clones and drops some. The sample totals 20,000 or so clones. The sequencing sample was made of blood buffy coat. All receptors come from a woman between 18 and 75 years old with a cervical HPV16 infection that either progressed to CIN3+ or cleared (not recorded which).

A remark on this clone: The sequence runs out 3 residues before the end of the CDR3; the remainder is reconstructed from the germline J gene. The chain joins TRBV29-1 to TRBJ2-1; 11 nucleotides agree with TRBD1. CDR3 length equals 14 residues. Germline CDR1 SQVTM, CDR2 ANQGSEA. V was pared by 3 bases and J by 9 bases, with 7 bases of the junction left unmatched. The part of the CDR3 DNA that was read is TGCAGCGTTGAGGTTTCGGGACAGGGGGGTGAG. Protein product: CSVEVSGQGGE. The whole CDR3 region reads CSVEVSGQGGEQFF.

About this clone itself: The read ends 3 residues early relative to the CDR3; the germline J gene fills the gap. The rearrangement joins TRBV20-1 to TRBJ2-7; 11 nucleotides agree with TRBD1. V shed 4 bases and J 4 bases; nucleotides not matched to a gene: 3. CDR1 and CDR2 (germline): DFQATT, SNEGSKA (reference sequence). The CDR3 spans 13 residues. The covered CDR3 bases are TGCAGTGCTACGGACAGGGGGCAATACGAG. Translation: CSATDRGQYE. The full CDR3 is CSATDRGQYEQYF.

On this clone itself: The read ends 3 residues shy of where the CDR3 ends; the end is completed using the germline J gene. V gene TRBV20-1 combines with J gene TRBJ2-7; 10 bases line up with TRBD2. The CDR3 is 13 amino acids. Germline lookup yields CDR1 DFQATT and CDR2 SNEGSKA (reference sequence). The junction had 1 base not matched to a gene; V was cut back by 1 base and J by 4 bases. The CDR3 reads CSARGTSGYEQYF. Partial CDR3 DNA: TGCAGTGCTAGAGGGACTAGCGGATACGAG.

A remark on this clone: The read halts 3 residues ahead of the CDR3 end, with the missing end drawn from the germline J gene. The rearrangement links TRBV5-6 to TRBJ1-6, with D possibly TRBD1 on 6 matching bases. This CDR3 region has 14 residues. V lost 1 base and J 9 bases, leaving 11 bases between the germline ends. Looked up from germline, CDR1 is SGHDT and CDR2 is YYEEEE. The CDR3 here is CASSLRDTSSPLHF. The CDR3 DNA, read in part, is TGTGCCAGCAGCTTGAGGGACACGAGTTCACCC.

As to this clone: The read finishes 3 residues shy of the CDR3 end, and the germline J gene is used to complete it. The chain is built from TRBV19 and TRBJ1-6, with 9 bases that match TRBD1. The V segment lost 9 bases and the J segment 7 bases; nucleotides outside the gene matches: 7. Germline loops: CDR1 LNHDA, CDR2 SQIVND (reference sequence). CDR3 size: 14 residues. CDR3 protein: CASRAGTGNSPLHF. The part of the CDR3 DNA that was read is TGTGCCAGCCGAGCCGGGACAGGGAATTCACCC.